Listed here are 3 T cell receptor beta chains from one sample, sequenced in a study of blood T cell repertoires in COVID-19. The data were produced by immunoSEQ multiplex PCR, yet TCRdb's version contains in-frame clones alone and is incomplete. The sample lists 130,000 to 150,000 clones, over 70% seen once, with around 11% in the top ten. What was sequenced was PBMCs or T cells enriched from blood (not recorded which). The receptors come from a man aged 60-69 years who had recovered from COVID-19.

This sequence joins TRBV4-1 and TRBJ1-3, with D possibly matching TRBD1 (5 bases). The CDR3 covers 16 residues. V gave up 2 bases and J gave up 3 bases, with 14 bases separating them. Germline-derived CDR1 and CDR2 are MGHRA and YSYEKL. The CDR3 sequence: CASSQPGGLIGNTIYF. CDR3 sequence (DNA): TGCGCCAGCAGCCAACCGGGGGGACTGATTGGAAACACCATATATTTT.

The chain has TRBV4-2 and TRBJ2-7; D possibly corresponds to TRBD2 (5 bases). This CDR3 is built from 16 residues. Germline loops: CDR1 LGHNA, CDR2 YNFKEQ. The V end was cut by 0 bases, the J end by 3 bases, with 15 bases between. In nucleotides, the CDR3 is TGTGCCAGCAGCCAAGAACCCGGGGTCCAAAACTACGAGCAGTACTTC. Translation gives CASSQEPGVQNYEQYF.

The chain has TRBV7-9 and TRBJ1-2; TRBD1 agrees at 8 bases. The CDR3 spans 17 residues. V gave up 7 bases and J gave up 1 base; unmatched junction bases: 14. The germline CDR1 and CDR2 sequences are SEHNR and FQNEAQ (reference sequence). CDR3 sequence reads: CASTHSRQGTLNYGYTF. In nucleotides, the CDR3 is TGTGCCAGCACCCACTCCCGACAGGGGACCCTTAACTATGGCTACACCTTC. Based on the CDR3 plus reference TRBV7-9 and TRBJ1-2, the full variable domain is DTGVSQNPRHKITKRGQNVTFRCDPISEHNRLYWYRQTLGQGPEFLTYFQNEAQLEKSRLLSDRFSAERPKGSFSTLEIQRTEQGDSAMYLCASTHSRQGTLNYGYTFGSGTRLTVV.